A selection of T cell receptor beta chains follows, all from one sample in a study of blood T cell repertoires in COVID-19. Repertoires were generated with immunoSEQ multiplex PCR, while TCRdb's copy carries only in-frame clones and drops some. The sample lists roughly 140,000 clones, approximately 84% occurring once. The sample comprised peripheral blood. These receptor sequences come from a woman over 75 in a cohort sampled during active or convalescent COVID-19. CDR3s include the opening cysteine and the closing phenylalanine or tryptophan. D genes are given only for firm matches. Clone size, where shown, is once, few, many, or a class for clones that have expanded.

TRBV6-2/TRBV6-3,TRBJ1-4,NA,NA,CASSWATATNEKLFF,TGTGCCAGCAGTTGGGCGACGGCAACTAATGAAAAACTGTTTTTT
TRBV28,TRBJ2-2,NA,TRBD1,CASIPGQDSSRELFF,TGTGCCAGCATCCCCGGACAGGACTCGTCGAGGGAGCTGTTTTTT
TRBV29-1,TRBJ1-2,NA,NA,CSVELTLSLEAGGYTF,TGCAGCGTTGAACTAACCCTAAGCCTTGAGGCGGGTGGCTACACCTTC
TRBV9,TRBJ1-1,few,NA,CASSARGMNTEAFF,TGTGCCAGCAGCGCCCGGGGAATGAACACTGAAGCTTTCTTT
TRBV10-1,TRBJ2-1,NA,TRBD2,CAGSPAGTRGEDSYNEQFF,TGCGCCGGCAGCCCAGCCGGGACTAGAGGGGAGGACTCCTACAATGAGCAGTTCTTC
TRBV2,TRBJ1-5,few,NA,CASRTNRVGNQPQHF,TGTGCCAGCAGGACGAACAGGGTGGGCAATCAGCCCCAGCATTTT
TRBV7-2,TRBJ2-4,NA,NA,CASSLTGGGNIQYF,TGTGCCAGCAGCTTAACAGGGGGGGGAAACATTCAGTACTTC
TRBV4-1,TRBJ1-2,NA,NA,CASSQDIIWRGYTF,TGCGCCAGCAGCCAAGATATCATCTGGAGGGGCTACACCTTC
TRBV30,TRBJ1-6,NA,NA,CAWSGGGRESPLHF,TGTGCCTGGAGTGGGGGAGGGCGGGAGTCACCCCTCCACTTT
TRBV7-3,TRBJ2-3,NA,NA,CASSLGTEGDTQYF,TGTGCCAGCAGCCTCGGGACTGAGGGTGATACGCAGTATTTT
TRBV6-2/TRBV6-3,TRBJ2-1,once,TRBD2,CASSYSRRGGLRTYNEQFF,TGTGCCAGCAGTTACTCGAGGCGGGGGGGTTTAAGGACCTACAATGAGCAGTTCTTC
TRBV27,TRBJ2-3,NA,NA,CASSLGIRDTQYF,TGTGCCAGCAGTTTGGGCATCCGGGATACGCAGTATTTT
TRBV27,TRBJ2-5,once,TRBD1,CASSLVWDRGRGETQYF,TGTGCCAGCAGTTTAGTTTGGGACAGGGGGCGGGGAGAGACCCAGTACTTC
TRBV19,TRBJ1-1,NA,NA,CASSIPQNTEAFF,TGTGCCAGTAGTATCCCCCAGAACACTGAAGCTTTCTTT
TRBV18,TRBJ2-1,NA,TRBD1,CASSPDRGRVDNEQFF,TGTGCCAGCTCACCCGATAGGGGGCGGGTCGACAATGAGCAGTTCTTC
TRBV7-9,TRBJ1-2,once,NA,CASSLTGSHYGYTF,TGTGCCAGCAGCCTAACAGGGTCCCACTATGGCTACACCTTC
TRBV7-9,TRBJ2-7,once,NA,CASSPTVADEQYF,TGTGCCAGCAGCCCGACAGTTGCCGACGAGCAGTACTTC
TRBV18,TRBJ1-6,NA,TRBD1,CASSPSAQGNNSPLHF,TGTGCCAGCTCACCATCCGCACAGGGGAATAATTCACCCCTCCACTTT
TRBV19,TRBJ2-5,NA,TRBD1,CASSTGGLRETQYF,TGTGCCAGTAGTACAGGGGGATTAAGGGAGACCCAGTACTTC
TRBV5-4,TRBJ2-3,once,NA,CASSGAGGADTQYF,TGTGCCAGCAGCGGGGCCGGGGGAGCAGATACGCAGTATTTT
TRBV6-6,TRBJ1-1,NA,NA,CASRDIFMSTEAFF,TGTGCCAGCAGGGACATTTTTATGTCGACTGAAGCTTTCTTT
TRBV9,TRBJ2-2,NA,NA,CASSVVPSPGGELFF,TGTGCCAGCAGCGTAGTGCCCAGTCCCGGGGGGGAGCTGTTTTTT
TRBV6-5,TRBJ2-3,NA,NA,CASRNRVGRTDTQYF,TGTGCCAGCAGAAACAGGGTTGGGCGCACAGATACGCAGTATTTT
TRBV24-1,TRBJ2-3,NA,TRBD2,CATSDLPGGGTDTQYF,TGTGCCACCAGTGATTTACCGGGGGGGGGCACAGATACGCAGTATTTT
TRBV9,TRBJ2-6,NA,NA,CASSDKGLGSGANVLTF,TGTGCCAGCAGCGATAAGGGGTTAGGCTCTGGGGCCAACGTCCTGACTTTC
TRBV28,TRBJ1-5,NA,TRBD1,CASSNRGGGQPQHF,TGTGCCAGCAGTAACAGGGGGGGTGGTCAGCCCCAGCATTTT
TRBV14,TRBJ1-1,few,TRBD1,CASSQLAKGQGTFF,TGTGCCAGCAGCCAATTGGCTAAGGGACAGGGTACTTTCTTT